This passage covers 27 T cell receptor beta chains from one sample sequenced in a study of blood T cell repertoires in COVID-19. Assay used: immunoSEQ multiplex PCR; TCRdb lists only in-frame clones, some missing. Among 450,000 to 500,000 clones, 70% to 90% were seen once, and the ten largest hold approximately 3.4%. Sequencing was done on a sample of peripheral blood. Receptors originate from a human donor in a cohort sampled during active COVID-19.

This chain joins TRBV4-2 and TRBJ2-1; no definite D call. Per germline, CDR1 LGHNA and CDR2 YNFKEQ. CDR3 length: 14 residues. Between the trimmed V and J ends, which lost 0 bases and 5 bases, there was a span of 8 bases. CDR3 in DNA: TGTGCCAGCAGCCAAGATCGGTCGAACAATGAGCAGTTCTTC. Encoded protein: CASSQDRSNNEQFF.

J is TRBJ1-3 and V is TRBV5-6, with D unresolved. The CDR3 runs 15 residues. V was pared by 0 bases and J by 2 bases, with 9 bases between. Per the germline V gene, CDR1 is SGHDT and CDR2 is YYEEEE. The CDR3 sequence: CASSLALEAGNTIYF. The CDR3 nucleotides are TGTGCCAGCAGCTTGGCATTGGAGGCTGGAAACACCATATATTTT.

In the case of this clone: The junction departs from germline at one end; a sequencing error may be responsible. The genes are TRBV29-1 and TRBJ2-3; D unclear. Germline CDR1 reads SQVTM; CDR2 reads ANQGSEA. The CDR3 is made up of 10 amino acids. CDR3 sequence reads: CSVATNTQYF. CDR3 coding DNA: TGCAGCGTTGCCACAAATACGCAGTATTTT.

V gene TRBV5-1 combines with J gene TRBJ2-7; TRBD1 might be the D (6 bases). V was shortened by 5 bases and J by 0 bases, with 15 bases between the two germline ends. Germline loops: CDR1 SGHRS, CDR2 YFSETQ. This CDR3 region has 15 residues. The CDR3 coding sequence is TGCGCCAGCAGACCAGGACAGCCCAGCTCCTACGAGCAGTACTTC. It encodes CASRPGQPSSYEQYF.

This clone was seen once. In the same sample, other DNA sequences code for this CDR3. The J gene is TRBJ2-6, the V gene TRBV5-1; 8 positions agree with TRBD2. The CDR3 is made up of 18 amino acids. CDR1 is SGHRS, CDR2 YFSETQ, per germline. Trimming removed 1 base from V and 0 bases from J; junction bases left unmatched: 6. The CDR3 reads CASSLPSGPSSGANVLTF. For the CDR3, the DNA is TGCGCCAGCAGCTTGCCTAGCGGGCCGAGCTCTGGGGCCAACGTCCTGACTTTC.

V is TRBV18 and J is TRBJ1-5; TRBD1 matches 8 bases. The CDR3 runs 14 residues. V shed 6 bases and J 4 bases; nucleotides not matched to a gene: 5. CDR1 is KGHSH and CDR2 is LQKENI in the germline V gene. CDR3 nucleotide sequence: TGTGCCAGCTCGAAAAACAGGGGGAATCAGCCCCAGCATTTT. Amino acids: CASSKNRGNQPQHF.

The V call is TRBV6-5, the J call TRBJ2-7, with TRBD1 matching 7 bases. This CDR3 has 14 residues. Germline-derived CDR1 and CDR2 are MNHEY and SVGAGI. V shed 6 bases, J shed 0 bases, and the junction held 5 bases outside the gene matches. The CDR3 loop reads CASRAYRGSYEQYF. CDR3 bases: TGTGCCAGCAGGGCTTACAGGGGCTCCTACGAGCAGTACTTC.

On this clone itself: Additional DNA sequences in this sample encode the identical CDR3. The chain links TRBV6-5 to TRBJ1-4; 10 nucleotides align to TRBD1. This CDR3 is 15 amino acids long. Per the germline V gene, CDR1 is MNHEY and CDR2 is SVGAGI. J lost 7 bases, V lost 6 bases, and 8 bases had no gene match. CDR3 in DNA: TGTGCCAGCAGCAGGACAGGGGGAGAAGGTGAAAAACTGTTTTTT. It encodes CASSRTGGEGEKLFF.

This clone was seen just once. The chain carries TRBV30 and TRBJ2-7; tentatively, D is TRBD2 (6 bases). V was pared by 4 bases and J by 6 bases, with 19 bases between. CDR3 length: 14 amino acids. Germline V CDR1 and CDR2: GTSNPN, SVGIG (reference sequence). CDR3 DNA: TGTGCCTGGAATAGGAGGGACGGTCTAGGCGAGCAGTACTTC. Protein product: CAWNRRDGLGEQYF.

The chain is built from TRBV10-3 and TRBJ2-7; D remains ambiguous. The CDR3 is 12 amino acids. Between the trimmed V and J ends, which lost 3 bases and 0 bases, there was a span of 3 bases. Germline V gives CDR1 ENHRY, CDR2 SYGVKD. CDR3 sequence (DNA): TGTGCCATCAGTGACGTCTCCTACGAGCAGTACTTC. It codes for CAISDVSYEQYF.

This clone has a single count. The rearrangement uses TRBV11-2 and TRBJ2-1; D remains ambiguous. V was clipped by 1 base and J by 1 base, with 8 bases between them. The CDR3 is 15 residues long. Germline CDR1 SGHAT, CDR2 FQNNGV. The CDR3: CASSLVDSSYNEQFF. The CDR3, as DNA: TGTGCCAGCAGCTTAGTCGATAGTTCCTACAATGAGCAGTTCTTC.

A few counts support this clone. The CDR3 sequence: CASSSQGQNTEAFF. In DNA, the CDR3 is TGTGCCAGCAGTTCTCAGGGACAGAACACTGAAGCTTTCTTT. The genes are TRBV2 and TRBJ1-1; maybe TRBD1 (6 bases). The length of the CDR3 is 14 residues. Germline V gene data show CDR1 as SNHLY and CDR2 as FYNNEI. Trimming took off 5 bases at V and 1 base at J, with 11 bases between the two ends.

The chain has TRBV7-8 and TRBJ1-1, with 9 bases fitting TRBD1. Germline assignment: CDR1 SGHVS and CDR2 FQNEAQ. The trim removed 5 bases at V and 3 bases at J, leaving 4 bases unmatched. This CDR3 has 14 residues. The CDR3 is CASSPRTGDTEAFF. CDR3 in DNA: TGTGCCAGCAGCCCGAGGACAGGGGACACTGAAGCTTTCTTT.

The rearrangement links TRBV10-3 to TRBJ2-7; 7 positions match TRBD1. In germline, CDR1 is ENHRY, CDR2 SYGVKD. After removal of 2 bases from V and 4 bases from J, the junction contained 11 bases not matched to a gene. The CDR3 is made up of 16 amino acids. The CDR3 here is CAISERGAGGPYEQYF. As DNA, the CDR3 is TGTGCCATCAGTGAGAGAGGGGCAGGGGGACCTTACGAGCAGTACTTC.

This chain uses TRBV5-4 with TRBJ2-1, with 11 bases aligning to TRBD2. Germline V CDR1 and CDR2: SGHNT, YYREEE (reference sequence). The CDR3 is made up of 17 amino acids. V shed 5 bases and J 9 bases; nucleotides not matched to a gene: 16. The CDR3 region is CASSQVLSGRASREQFF. The CDR3 DNA reads as TGTGCCAGCAGTCAAGTACTTAGCGGGAGGGCCTCGCGTGAGCAGTTCTTC.

The genes are TRBV12-3 or TRBV12-4 and TRBJ1-1, with 7 nucleotides matching TRBD1. Losses at the gene ends were 2 bases for V and 13 bases for J; bases not matched to a gene: 7. The CDR3 runs 12 residues. The CDR3 sequence: CASSLTGEVGFF. CDR3 sequence (DNA): TGTGCCAGCAGTTTAACAGGGGAGGTCGGTTTCTTT.

With regard to this clone: This specimen includes other DNA sequences encoding the same CDR3. The V gene is TRBV7-3, the J gene TRBJ2-3; TRBD2 agrees at 14 bases. Unmatched junction bases numbered 4, after V lost 4 bases and J lost 4 bases. Germline CDR1 is SGHTA and CDR2 is FQGTGA. The CDR3 sequence is 16 residues long. The CDR3 protein is CASSSGLAGGADTQYF. CDR3 sequence (DNA): TGTGCCAGCAGCTCAGGACTAGCGGGAGGAGCAGATACGCAGTATTTT. Variable domain in full (rest from reference TRBV7-3 and TRBJ2-3): GAGVSQTPSNKVTEKGKYVELRCDPISGHTALYWYRQSLGQGPEFLIYFQGTGAADDSGLPNDRFFAVRPEGSVSTLKIQRTERGDSAVYLCASSSGLAGGADTQYFGPGTRLTVL.

The gene calls are TRBV19 and TRBJ2-7; D gene unclear. The CDR3 is 13 residues long. Trimming removed 6 bases at V and 2 bases at J, with 11 bases between. Germline CDR1 reads LNHDA; CDR2 reads SQIVND (reference sequence). CDR3 DNA: TGTGCCAGTAGCGAGGAATGGGCCTACGAGCAGTACTTC. It translates to CASSEEWAYEQYF. Full variable domain (rest looked up from reference TRBV19 and TRBJ2-7): DGGITQSPKYLFRKEGQNVTLSCEQNLNHDAMYWYRQDPGQGLRLIYYSQIVNDFQKGDIAEGYSVSREKKESFPLTVTSAQKNPTAFYLCASSEEWAYEQYFGPGTRLTVT.

The chain couples TRBV28 to TRBJ2-3; 11 nucleotides agree with TRBD1. CDR1 is MDHEN, CDR2 SYDVKM, per germline. Trimming cost V 4 bases and J 5 bases; bases outside gene matches: 17. The CDR3 runs 19 residues. The DNA of the CDR3 is TGTGCCAGCAGTTCGGAAGTTATAAAGGACAGGGGGCGCTTAGATACGCAGTATTTT. Its protein is CASSSEVIKDRGRLDTQYF.

The chain has TRBV5-4 and TRBJ2-3; TRBD1 is a possible D gene (5 bases). Germline CDR1 reads SGHNT; CDR2 reads YYREEE (reference sequence). With 3 bases removed from V and 7 bases from J, the gap between germline ends came to 27 bases. The CDR3 has 18 residues. CDR3 in amino acids: CASSWDTMDTSNSYTQYF. CDR3 in DNA: TGTGCCAGCAGCTGGGATACCATGGACACCTCCAATTCGTATACGCAGTATTTT. Complete variable domain (other parts from reference TRBV5-4 and TRBJ2-3): ETGVTQSPTHLIKTRGQQVTLRCSSQSGHNTVSWYQQALGQGPQFIFQYYREEENGRGNFPPRFSGLQFPNYSSELNVNALELDDSALYLCASSWDTMDTSNSYTQYFGPGTRLTVL.

The rearrangement links TRBV29-1 to TRBJ2-2, with no clear D. The CDR3 consists of 15 residues. Trimming cost V 7 bases and J 0 bases, with 15 bases left between them. Germline V gene data show CDR1 as SQVTM and CDR2 as ANQGSEA. The CDR3 loop is CSAAPRSPNTGELFF. The DNA of the CDR3 is TGCAGCGCCGCACCGAGGAGCCCGAACACCGGGGAGCTGTTTTTT.

CDR3 nucleotide sequence: TGTGCCAGCAGCTTAGGACCCGAGGCGCTCTACGAGCAGTACTTC. Its translation is CASSLGPEALYEQYF. The chain employs TRBV11-2 and TRBJ2-7, with D hard to call. Germline V CDR1 and CDR2: SGHAT, FQNNGV. The CDR3 spans 15 residues. Trimming took off 1 base at V and 3 bases at J, with 13 bases between the two ends.

The V gene is TRBV6-2 or TRBV6-3, the J gene TRBJ2-7, with 9 positions matching TRBD2. Germline CDR1 MNHEY, CDR2 SVGEGT. The junction had 14 bases not matched to a gene; V was cut back by 2 bases and J by 0 bases. The CDR3 length is 19 residues. The CDR3 DNA reads as TGTGCCAGCAGTTACAAGGCTAGCGGGGACCAGACTCTCTCCTACGAGCAGTACTTC. Its protein is CASSYKASGDQTLSYEQYF.

This chain links TRBV19 with TRBJ2-7; TRBD2 agrees at 10 bases. Per germline, CDR1 LNHDA and CDR2 SQIVND (reference sequence). J lost 7 bases, V lost 5 bases, and 8 bases had no gene match. The CDR3 is 14 residues long. DNA of the CDR3: TGTGCCAGTAGTCCCCTGAGAGCGGGAGGGGAGCAGTACTTC. Its protein is CASSPLRAGGEQYF.

The rearrangement links TRBV7-9 to TRBJ2-7; tentatively, D is TRBD2 (6 bases). CDR1 SEHNR and CDR2 FQNEAQ come from the germline V gene (reference sequence). This CDR3 is 15 amino acids long. Trimming removed 6 bases at V and 0 bases at J, with 15 bases between. The DNA of the CDR3 is TGTGCCAGCAGTTACCTTGCGGGAAGCTCCTACGAGCAGTACTTC. It specifies CASSYLAGSSYEQYF.

The gene calls are TRBV6-2 or TRBV6-3 and TRBJ2-7; possible D gene TRBD1, 5 bases. The CDR3 is 11 residues long. Trimming stripped 6 bases from V and 3 bases from J, with 6 bases between. Germline V gene sequence: CDR1 MNHEY, CDR2 SVGEGT. CDR3 amino acids: CASSDSYEQYF. The CDR3 nucleotides read TGTGCCAGCAGCGACAGCTACGAGCAGTACTTC.

J is TRBJ1-1 and V is TRBV6-5; 10 nucleotides agree with TRBD1. The germline CDR1 and CDR2 sequences are MNHEY and SVGAGI. This CDR3 region has 13 residues. The junction had 2 bases not matched to a gene; V was cut back by 7 bases and J by 3 bases. The DNA of the CDR3 is TGTGCCAGCACGGGACAGGGGTACACTGAAGCTTTCTTT. Protein product: CASTGQGYTEAFF.